These T cell receptor beta chains were read from a single sample in a study of shared clonotypes between healthy human individuals. Some clones are missing from TCRdb's copy, which holds only in-frame ones; the method was immunoSEQ multiplex PCR. The profile shows roughly 2.5 million clones, around nine tenths of them singletons. Sequencing was performed on naive CD4+ T cells sorted from blood. Receptors originate from a man in his late teens or twenties in good health. The CDR3 runs from the conserved cysteine through the conserved F or W. The D gene is left open where the match is weak. Size tells how often a clone was seen (once, few, many) or the class of an expanded clone, and some rows leave it out.

>TRBJ2-7|TRBD1|TRBV11-1|.
CASGRDRVYEQYF
TGTGCCAGCGGCCGGGACAGGGTCTACGAGCAGTACTTC
>TRBJ1-6|.|TRBV25-1|.
CASSPTGYDSPLHF
TGTGCCAGCAGTCCCACAGGGTATGATTCACCCCTCCACTTT
>TRBJ2-3|.|TRBV7-2|.
CASSFALTDTQYF
TGTGCCAGCAGCTTCGCCCTTACAGATACGCAGTATTTT
>TRBJ1-1|.|TRBV9|.
CASSRDPGQKTEAFF
TGTGCCAGCAGCAGAGACCCGGGACAAAAAACTGAAGCTTTCTTT
>TRBJ2-1|TRBD1|TRBV28|.
CASRPGGGYNEQFF
TGTGCCAGCAGGCCAGGGGGCGGGTACAATGAGCAGTTCTTC
>TRBJ1-6|.|TRBV2|.
CASSEEGGSYNSPLHF
TGTGCCAGCAGTGAAGAGGGCGGCTCCTATAATTCACCCCTCCACTTT
>TRBJ2-2|.|TRBV9|.
CASAAGIPNPNTGELFF
TGTGCCAGCGCGGCGGGAATCCCAAATCCGAACACCGGGGAGCTGTTTTTT
>TRBJ1-2|.|TRBV30|.
CASAEYGYTF
TGTGCCTCGGCGGAGTATGGCTACACCTTC
>TRBJ1-1|.|TRBV6-1|once
CASSEIGDNAFF
TGTGCCAGCAGTGAAATTGGGGACAACGCTTTCTTT
>TRBJ2-1|TRBD1|TRBV7-2|.
CASTWDRAYNEQFF
TGTGCCAGCACCTGGGACAGAGCTTACAATGAGCAGTTCTTC
>TRBJ2-7|TRBD1|TRBV4-3|.
CASSSADRAYEQYF
TGCGCCAGCAGCTCTGCGGACAGGGCCTACGAGCAGTACTTC
>TRBJ1-6|TRBD1|TRBV19|few
CASTRQGVSPLHF
TGTGCCAGTACCAGACAGGGAGTATCACCCCTCCACTTT
>TRBJ1-1|.|TRBV19|few
CASSIVRSEAFF
TGTGCCAGTAGTATAGTGCGCTCTGAAGCTTTCTTT
>TRBJ2-5|TRBD2|TRBV7-7|.
CASSLGQREDETQYF
TGTGCTAGCAGCTTAGGGCAGCGGGAGGACGAGACCCAGTACTTC
>TRBJ1-1|.|TRBV12-2|.
CASRLVPWESSEAFF
TGTGCAAGTCGCTTAGTCCCCTGGGAGAGCTCTGAAGCTTTCTTT
>TRBJ2-1|.|TRBV10-3|.
CAITSPTLDEQFF
TGTGCCATCACTAGCCCAACCTTGGATGAGCAGTTCTTC
>TRBJ2-1|TRBD1|TRBV7-3|.
CASSRQGGSYNEQFF
TGTGCCAGCAGCAGACAGGGGGGGTCCTACAATGAGCAGTTCTTC
>TRBJ2-7|TRBD1|TRBV4-1|.
CASSLNTGGSYEQYF
TGCGCCAGCAGCCTGAACACAGGGGGCTCCTACGAGCAGTACTTC
>TRBJ2-5|.|TRBV7-2|.
CASSLVTGLGETQYF
TGTGCCAGCAGCTTAGTAACGGGGTTGGGGGAGACCCAGTACTTC
>TRBJ2-2|.|TRBV2|.
CASSTTENTGELFF
TGTGCCAGCAGTACGACAGAAAACACCGGGGAGCTGTTTTTT
>TRBJ1-2|.|TRBV18|.
CASSPRTNYGYTF
TGTGCCAGCTCACCTAGAACTAACTATGGCTACACCTTC
>TRBJ2-7|.|TRBV28|.
CASSLGQGTHEQYF
TGTGCCAGCAGTTTAGGGCAGGGGACCCACGAGCAGTACTTC
>TRBJ2-2|.|TRBV14|once
CASSQDHGAVLFPGELFF
TGTGCCAGCAGCCAAGATCACGGGGCAGTTTTATTCCCCGGGGAGCTGTTTTTT
>TRBJ2-7|TRBD1|TRBV19|.
CASSIFRDRVTYEQYF
TGTGCCAGTAGTATCTTCCGGGACAGGGTCACCTACGAGCAGTACTTC
>TRBJ1-3|.|TRBV7-2|.
CASSFGPAGNTIYF
TGTGCCAGCAGCTTTGGCCCAGCTGGAAACACCATATATTTT
>TRBJ2-7|TRBD2|TRBV5-1|.
CASSPGTKGNYEQYF
TGCGCCAGCAGCCCCGGGACTAAAGGAAACTACGAGCAGTACTTC
>TRBJ2-7|.|TRBV30|.
CAWSTEYEQYF
TGTGCCTGGAGTACGGAATACGAGCAGTACTTC
>TRBJ2-7|TRBD1|TRBV5-1|.
CASSLVQGAAPSEQYF
TGCGCCAGCAGCTTGGTTCAGGGGGCCGCCCCTAGCGAGCAGTACTTC
>TRBJ2-5|.|TRBV5-3|.
CARSLHPWEFQETQYF
TGTGCCAGAAGCTTGCATCCTTGGGAGTTCCAAGAGACCCAGTACTTC
>TRBJ1-1|.|TRBV27|.
CASSLSGGTEAFF
TGTGCCAGCAGTTTATCAGGGGGCACTGAAGCTTTCTTT
>TRBJ2-3|.|TRBV6-1|.
CASRPGLGTDTQYF
TGTGCCAGCAGGCCGGGACTCGGCACAGATACGCAGTATTTT